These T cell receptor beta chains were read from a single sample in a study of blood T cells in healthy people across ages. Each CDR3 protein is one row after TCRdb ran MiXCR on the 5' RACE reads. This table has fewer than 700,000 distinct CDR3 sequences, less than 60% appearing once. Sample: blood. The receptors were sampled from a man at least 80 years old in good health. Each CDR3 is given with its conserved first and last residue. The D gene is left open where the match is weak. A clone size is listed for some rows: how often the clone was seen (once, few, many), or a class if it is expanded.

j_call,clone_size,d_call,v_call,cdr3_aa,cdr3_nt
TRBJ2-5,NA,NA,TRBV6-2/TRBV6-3,CASSYSGMVGETQYF,TGTGCCAGCAGTTACTCCGGCATGGTCGGAGAGACCCAGTACTTC
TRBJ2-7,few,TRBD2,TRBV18,CASSPGLTLYEQYF,TGTGCCAGCTCTCCGGGACTAACCCTTTACGAGCAGTACTTC
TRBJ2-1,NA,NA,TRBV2,CASSLETEEQFF,TGTGCCAGCAGCTTAGAGACAGAAGAGCAGTTCTTC
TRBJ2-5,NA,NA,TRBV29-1,CSVQEGRGSDQETQYF,TGCAGCGTTCAGGAGGGTAGGGGGTCCGACCAAGAGACCCAGTACTTC
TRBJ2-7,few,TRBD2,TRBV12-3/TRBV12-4,CASSLDLSGGYEQYF,TGTGCCAGCAGTCTTGATCTTAGCGGGGGCTACGAGCAGTACTTC
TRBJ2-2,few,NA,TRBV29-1,CSVQPQGLNTGELFF,TGCAGCGTTCAGCCCCAGGGCCTGAACACCGGGGAGCTGTTTTTT
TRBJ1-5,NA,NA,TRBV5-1,CASSLSGNNQPQHF,TGCGCCAGCAGCTTGTCAGGGAACAATCAGCCCCAGCATTTT
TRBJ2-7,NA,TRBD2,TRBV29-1,CSVGQAGAGNEQYF,TGCAGCGTCGGCCAGGCGGGAGCGGGGAATGAGCAGTACTTC
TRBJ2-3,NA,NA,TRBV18,CASSPKDTQYF,TGTGCCAGCTCACCCAAAGATACGCAGTATTTT
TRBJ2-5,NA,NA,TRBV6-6,CASSVQALQETQYF,TGTGCCAGCAGCGTCCAGGCGCTTCAAGAGACCCAGTACTTC
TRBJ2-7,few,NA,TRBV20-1,CSGTLGNDEQYF,TGCAGTGGAACGTTGGGCAACGACGAGCAGTACTTC
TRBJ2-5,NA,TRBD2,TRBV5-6,CASSWSGIRFRERYF,TGTGCCAGCAGCTGGAGCGGGATACGGTTTCGCGAGCGGTACTTC
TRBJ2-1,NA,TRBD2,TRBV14,CASSPSGTSGSREQFF,TGTGCCAGCAGCCCCTCAGGGACTAGCGGGAGCCGGGAGCAGTTCTTC
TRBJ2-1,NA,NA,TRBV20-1,CSAAGVGYNEQFF,TGCAGTGCGGCAGGGGTGGGGTACAATGAGCAGTTCTTC
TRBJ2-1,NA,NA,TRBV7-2,CASRQGAIHEQFF,TGTGCCAGCCGGCAGGGAGCTATCCATGAGCAGTTCTTC
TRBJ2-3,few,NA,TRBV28,CASGSTPDTQYF,TGTGCCAGCGGGAGTACCCCAGATACGCAGTATTTT
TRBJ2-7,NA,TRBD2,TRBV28,CASSLTGRAGGYEQYF,TGTGCCAGCAGTTTGACGGGACGAGCGGGAGGCTACGAGCAGTACTTC
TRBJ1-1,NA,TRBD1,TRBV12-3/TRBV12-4,CASSITGTGDAFF,TGTGCCAGCAGTATAACCGGGACAGGGGACGCTTTCTTT
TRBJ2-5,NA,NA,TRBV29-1,CSAENRVGETQYF,TGCAGCGCTGAAAACAGGGTAGGAGAGACCCAGTACTTC
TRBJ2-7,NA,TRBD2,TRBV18,CASSPPGTTTYEQYF,TGTGCCAGCTCTCCTCCCGGGACTACGACCTACGAGCAGTACTTC
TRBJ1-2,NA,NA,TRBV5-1,CASSSDGGGSYTF,TGCGCCAGCAGCTCGGACGGAGGTGGGAGCTACACCTTC
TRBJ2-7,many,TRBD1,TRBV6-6,CASSWTGDRSYEQYF,TGTGCCAGCAGTTGGACAGGGGATCGCTCCTACGAGCAGTACTTC
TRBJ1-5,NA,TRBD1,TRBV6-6,CASSYQRDRGNQPQHF,TGTGCCAGCAGTTACCAAAGGGACAGGGGGAATCAGCCCCAGCATTTT
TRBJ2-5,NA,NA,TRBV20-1,CSAARNWPQETQYF,TGCAGTGCAGCCCGTAATTGGCCCCAAGAGACCCAGTACTTC
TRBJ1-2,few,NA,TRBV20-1,CSERAPREYGYTF,TGCAGTGAACGGGCGCCACGGGAGTATGGCTACACCTTC
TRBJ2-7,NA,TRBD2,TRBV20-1,CSATRLAGGPHEQYF,TGCAGTGCTACCAGACTAGCGGGAGGGCCCCACGAGCAGTACTTC
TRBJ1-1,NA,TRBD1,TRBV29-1,CSVPGQSNTETFF,TGCAGCGTCCCGGGACAGTCGAACACTGAAACTTTCTTT
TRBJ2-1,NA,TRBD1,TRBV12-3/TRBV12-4,CASSLQGAAFF,TGTGCCAGCAGTTTACAGGGGGCGGCGTTCTTC
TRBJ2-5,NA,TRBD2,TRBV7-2,CASSFRREGETQYF,TGTGCCAGCAGCTTCCGGCGGGAGGGGGAGACCCAGTACTTC
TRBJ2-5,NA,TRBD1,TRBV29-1,CTSTDRATYQETQYF,TGCACCTCGACGGACAGGGCTACGTACCAAGAGACCCAGTACTTC
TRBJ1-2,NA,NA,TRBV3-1,CASSQGTYYTF,TGTGCCAGCAGCCAAGGGACCTACTACACCTTC
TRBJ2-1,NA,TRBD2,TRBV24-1,CATSPISGRSYNEQFF,TGTGCCACTTCCCCAATTAGCGGGAGATCCTACAATGAGCAGTTCTTC
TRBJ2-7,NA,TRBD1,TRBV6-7,CASRPRGQGASYEQYF,TGTGCCAGCAGACCGCGGGGACAGGGGGCATCCTACGAGCAGTACTTC
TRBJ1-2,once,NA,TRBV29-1,CSVPRASTTEGYGYTF,TGCAGCGTCCCCCGGGCGTCCACGACAGAGGGATATGGCTACACCTTC
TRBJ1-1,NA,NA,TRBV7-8,CASSFYNSRADTEAFF,TGTGCCAGCAGCTTTTACAACTCCCGGGCCGACACTGAAGCTTTCTTT
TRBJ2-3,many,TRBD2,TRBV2,CASSDLGGTTDTQYF,TGTGCCAGCAGTGATTTGGGAGGGACTACAGATACGCAGTATTTT
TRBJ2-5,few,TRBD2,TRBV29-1,CSALTSRETQYF,TGCAGCGCCCTGACTAGCAGAGAGACCCAGTACTTC
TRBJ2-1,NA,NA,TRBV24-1,CATSDLGQNNEQFF,TGTGCCACCAGTGATTTAGGACAGAACAATGAGCAGTTCTTC
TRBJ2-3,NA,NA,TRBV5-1,CASSISESTDTQYF,TGCGCCAGCAGCATTAGCGAGAGCACAGATACGCAGTATTTT
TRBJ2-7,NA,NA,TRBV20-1,CSATSPGTRRVEQYF,TGCAGTGCTACCTCACCGGGAACCCGGAGGGTCGAGCAGTACTTC
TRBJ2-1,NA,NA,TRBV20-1,CNARRLGEQFF,TGCAATGCTAGACGGCTTGGGGAGCAGTTCTTC
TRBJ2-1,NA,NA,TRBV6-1,CASYSLYNEQFF,TGTGCCAGCTACTCTCTTTACAATGAGCAGTTCTTC